This TCR beta chain is from a study of vaccination and CD4 T cells after COVID-19. The CDR3 length is 16 residues. In germline, CDR1 is SGHTA, CDR2 FQGTGA. V lost 5 bases, J lost 7 bases, and 14 bases stayed unmatched. Stated time point: late sampling 161 to 241 days after vaccination in a few convalescent patients. Treatment denoted: approximately 9-day PBMC culture with coronavirus spike peptide pools or control peptides (ViraFEST assay). Under the ViraFEST approach, antigen-specific T cells were expanded with peptide pools and TCRs subsequently sequenced. Cultured CD4+ T-cell DNA underwent Oncomine TCR Beta short-read sequencing. TCRdb reprocessed the PCR reads with MiXCR, giving one entry per CDR3 protein. The repertoire holds about 21,000 distinct CDR3 sequences, with less than 40% as singletons. This clonotype was observed a handful of times. Its antigen is as yet unknown. Overall study results and limits: Relatively few convalescent patients were studied, without early post-infection timepoints. With convalescent patients, a median 86.3% of reactive clones emerged solely after vaccination.

J is TRBJ2-1 and V is TRBV7-3; 7 positions match TRBD2. This receptor was identified in a human donor who had recovered from COVID-19. Specimen: CD4+ T cells from blood, cultured in vitro, collected about 7 months after SARS-CoV-2 vaccination. The CDR3 DNA reads TGTGCCAGCAGCGTTTTAGGAGGGAGGGCCGAGAATGAGCAGTTCTTC. Translation gives CASSVLGGRAENEQFF.